Each of the 15 T cell receptor beta chains below was sequenced from the same sample in a study of response to subunit inactivated influenza vaccine. TCRdb called the RT-PCR reads again in MiXCR, with one record for every CDR3 protein. Altogether about 500,000 distinct CDR3 sequences are present, more than 15% being singletons, with the ten largest covering less than 4%. The input for sequencing was CD4+ T cells sorted from PBMCs, taken 23 months after vaccination. The receptors were gathered from a man aged 45 to 75 who received an inactivated influenza vaccine.

The table lists this clonotype with a count of one. The chain has TRBV5-6 and TRBJ2-6; 8 positions agree with TRBD1. The V gene end was trimmed by 4 bases and the J gene end by 3 bases; junction bases not matched to a gene: 9. The germline CDR1 and CDR2 sequences are SGHDT and YYEEEE. The CDR3 loop spans 17 amino acids. CDR3 amino acids: CASSVPQGAGGANVLTF. The DNA of the CDR3 is TGTGCCAGCAGCGTCCCCCAGGGGGCGGGTGGGGCCAACGTCCTGACTTTC. Supplemented by reference TRBV5-6 and TRBJ2-6, the full variable domain reads DAGVTQSPTHLIKTRGQQVTLRCSPKSGHDTVSWYQQALGQGPQFIFQYYEEEERQRGNFPDRFSGHQFPNYSSELNVNALLLGDSALYLCASSVPQGAGGANVLTFGAGSRLTVL.

This clonotype was picked up many times. The chain is built from TRBV19 and TRBJ2-3; TRBD2 matches at 14 bases. The CDR3 spans 16 residues. Germline loops: CDR1 LNHDA, CDR2 SQIVND (reference sequence). V was clipped by 7 bases and J by 9 bases; unmatched bases: 12. The CDR3 reads CASTKGLAGAPQTQYF. The CDR3 DNA reads as TGTGCCAGTACAAAGGGACTAGCGGGAGCGCCCCAAACGCAGTATTTT.

This clonotype appeared a few times. This chain connects TRBV4-2 to TRBJ2-3; D perhaps matches TRBD2 (7 bases). CDR1 and CDR2 (germline): LGHNA, YNFKEQ. V was clipped by 0 bases and J by 0 bases, with 13 bases between them. The CDR3 has 17 residues. The CDR3 DNA sequence: TGTGCCAGCAGCCAAGATCGGGGGGCGACTAGCACAGATACGCAGTATTTT. It yields the protein CASSQDRGATSTDTQYF.

The rearrangement links TRBV19 to TRBJ2-3; the D gene is possibly TRBD2 (6 bases). Germline CDR1 reads LNHDA; CDR2 reads SQIVND (reference sequence). Trimming took off 3 bases at V and 0 bases at J, with 7 bases between the two ends. This CDR3 has 14 amino acids. This CDR3 reads CASSIGGSTDTQYF. CDR3 coding DNA: TGTGCCAGTAGTATTGGGGGGAGCACAGATACGCAGTATTTT.

A few counts support this clonotype. The chain has TRBV30 and TRBJ2-3; possible D gene TRBD1, 7 bases. Germline V CDR1 and CDR2: GTSNPN, SVGIG (reference sequence). The CDR3 extends over 14 amino acids. V lost 3 bases to trimming and J lost 2 bases, with 12 bases between them. CDR3 region: CAWSRGTDTDTQYF. The CDR3 DNA sequence: TGTGCCTGGAGCCGGGGGACAGACACAGATACGCAGTATTTT.

This chain links TRBV5-1 with TRBJ2-5, with TRBD1 matching 8 bases. CDR3 size: 17 residues. CDR1 and CDR2 (germline): SGHRS, YFSETQ. After removal of 2 bases from V and 1 base from J, the junction contained 10 bases not matched to a gene. CDR3 residues: CASSLRTRTGFQETQYF. The DNA for the CDR3 is TGCGCCAGCAGCTTACGAACACGGACAGGGTTCCAAGAGACCCAGTACTTC.

This clonotype was counted many times. This chain joins TRBV10-3 and TRBJ2-2; the D is unclear. Trimming cost V 10 bases and J 0 bases, with 12 bases left between them. The CDR3 is 14 amino acids. Germline V gives CDR1 ENHRY, CDR2 SYGVKD. DNA for the CDR3: TGTGCCACCAAGAAGGAATCGAACACCGGGGAGCTGTTTTTT. As protein: CATKKESNTGELFF.

The V and J genes are TRBV27 and TRBJ2-2; 7 bases agree with TRBD1. There are 16 residues in the CDR3. Germline loops: CDR1 MNHEY, CDR2 SMNVEV (reference sequence). Trimming at V came to 5 bases and at J to 1 base, leaving 7 bases not matched to a gene. This CDR3 is CASSVQGLWNTGELFF. Written as DNA, the CDR3 is TGTGCCAGCAGTGTACAGGGGCTATGGAACACCGGGGAGCTGTTTTTT.

This clonotype has only a few counts. The V call is TRBV4-2, the J call TRBJ2-7; tentatively, D is TRBD1 (6 bases). CDR3 length equals 15 residues. Germline V gene data show CDR1 as LGHNA and CDR2 as YNFKEQ. V lost 4 bases and J 0 bases, leaving 13 bases between the germline ends. The DNA of the CDR3 is TGTGCCAGCAGCCGCAGCGCGGACAGCTCCTACGAGCAGTACTTC. This translates into CASSRSADSSYEQYF.

This clonotype was counted a few times. The chain uses TRBV4-3 and TRBJ2-1; possibly TRBD2 for D (5 bases). The V end lost 0 bases, the J end lost 2 bases, and 14 bases lay between the germline ends. CDR3 size: 17 residues. Germline CDR1 reads LGHNA; CDR2 reads YSLEER. The CDR3 coding sequence is TGCGCCAGCAGCCAAGATCCTGGCGGGCGGACCTACAATGAGCAGTTCTTC. Its protein product is CASSQDPGGRTYNEQFF.

In its sample, this clonotype was seen many times. The chain uses TRBV6-5 and TRBJ2-5; 9 nucleotides match TRBD1. Per the germline V gene, CDR1 is MNHEY and CDR2 is SVGAGI. The CDR3 is made up of 17 amino acids. Trimming at V came to 1 base and at J to 3 bases, leaving 9 bases not matched to a gene. The CDR3 is CASSYFQGTGRKETQYF. The CDR3 DNA follows: TGTGCCAGCAGTTACTTTCAAGGGACAGGGAGGAAAGAGACCCAGTACTTC.

This clonotype has just a few counts. The chain joins TRBV6-2 or TRBV6-3 to TRBJ2-5; TRBD1 aligns across 7 bases. The CDR3 loop spans 15 amino acids. The V gene's germline CDR1 is MNHEY and CDR2 SVGEGT. V lost 6 bases to trimming and J lost 4 bases; unmatched junction nucleotides: 11. CDR3 bases: TGTGCCAGCAGCACGACAGGGCTGGCGCGAGAGACCCAGTACTTC. Amino acid sequence: CASSTTGLARETQYF.

The CDR3 DNA is TGCGCCAGCAGCCAAATAACAAGTGCGGGGGGCACAGATACGCAGTATTTT. Translated: CASSQITSAGGTDTQYF. This chain links TRBV4-3 with TRBJ2-3, with 7 positions matching TRBD2. Germline V gene sequence: CDR1 LGHNA, CDR2 YSLEER. V lost 2 bases and J lost 1; bases outside the gene matches: 9. The CDR3 loop spans 17 amino acids.

This clonotype was detected many times. This rearrangement joins TRBV12-3 or TRBV12-4 to TRBJ2-1; 11 bases fit TRBD2. The CDR3 is 15 residues long. Trimming cost V 6 bases and J 6 bases; bases outside gene matches: 7. CDR3 in amino acids: CASSPQLAGVNEQFF. The CDR3 nucleotides are TGTGCCAGCAGCCCCCAACTAGCGGGAGTCAATGAGCAGTTCTTC.

This clonotype was detected many times. This chain uses TRBV12-3 or TRBV12-4 with TRBJ2-5; D may correspond to TRBD1 or TRBD2 (5 bases each). This CDR3 has 13 amino acids. Trimming removed 6 bases from V and 1 base from J, with 9 bases in between. CDR3 coding DNA: TGTGCCAGCAGACAGGACTTCCAAGAGACCCAGTACTTC. Amino acids: CASRQDFQETQYF.